The entry below gives a single T cell receptor beta chain sequence along with its context. The antigen is not known. This specimen comes from a study of cytomegalovirus exposure and HLA in healthy donors. Study-level findings and limits: It was confirmed in vitro that three of the CMV-associated chains were specific for CMV antigens. The authors assumed roughly uniform sequencing depth across donors for presence/absence analyses. A later analysis linked a missense variant in DCLRE1C to the trimming of TCR beta V and J genes.

The CDR3 runs 16 residues. CDR1 is MNHNS and CDR2 is SASEGT in the germline V gene. V was shortened by 4 bases and J by 0 bases, with 15 bases between the two germline ends. This PCR relied on a set of 60 Vbeta primers and 13 Jbeta primers. Generated by immunoSEQ multiplex PCR, the TCRdb table keeps only in-frame clones and is missing some. This sample has over 140,000 clones, with around 80% found just once. The chain uses TRBV6-1 and TRBJ1-1; no reliable D call. This clonotype was sampled from a man under 40 in good health and CMV-seropositive. Sequences were obtained from PBMCs. The CDR3: CASSGSTYLMNTEAFF. The DNA of the CDR3 is TGTGCCAGCAGTGGGTCCACTTACCTTATGAACACTGAAGCTTTCTTT.